This passage covers 3 T cell receptor beta chains from one sample sequenced in a study of blood T cell repertoires in COVID-19. Measured with immunoSEQ multiplex PCR; TCRdb has only the in-frame clones, and not every one. In the table there are 200,000 to 250,000 clones, 75% to 90% of which are singletons. The material sequenced was PBMCs or T cells enriched from blood (not recorded which). Every receptor here comes from a young man who had recovered from COVID-19.

This clone was detected once. The chain uses TRBV7-2 and TRBJ2-7; 7 bases align to TRBD2. This CDR3 has 15 residues. CDR1 and CDR2 from the germline V gene are SGHTA and FQGNSA. V gave up 5 bases and J gave up 2 bases; unmatched junction bases: 9. For the CDR3, the DNA is TGTGCCAGCAGCACCCAGATCAGCGGGACCTACGAGCAGTACTTC. As protein: CASSTQISGTYEQYF.

In this sample, this clone turned up once. The J gene is TRBJ2-7, the V gene TRBV7-2; 8 nucleotides agree with TRBD2. V lost 8 bases to trimming and J lost 3 bases; unmatched junction nucleotides: 0. The CDR3 is made up of 11 amino acids. Looked up from germline, CDR1 is SGHTA and CDR2 is FQGNSA. CDR3 DNA sequence: TGTGCCAGCGCGGGAGGCTACGAGCAGTACTTC. It specifies CASAGGYEQYF. Filled out from reference TRBV7-2 and TRBJ2-7, the complete variable domain reads GAGVSQSPSNKVTEKGKDVELRCDPISGHTALYWYRQSLGQGLEFLIYFQGNSAPDKSGLPSDRFSAERTGGSVSTLTIQRTQQEDSAVYLCASAGGYEQYFGPGTRLTVT.

The rearrangement joins TRBV7-2 to TRBJ2-7, with 10 bases lining up with TRBD2. Germline CDR1 and CDR2: SGHTA and FQGNSA. CDR3 length: 15 residues. J lost 7 bases, V lost 2 bases, and 8 bases had no gene match. CDR3 sequence: CASSLMLAGGKEQYF. The DNA of the CDR3 is TGTGCCAGCAGCTTAATGTTAGCGGGAGGTAAAGAGCAGTACTTC.